The 23 T cell receptor beta chains below all came from one sample that was sequenced in a study of blood T cell repertoires in COVID-19. The method was immunoSEQ multiplex PCR; TCRdb's version includes in-frame clones alone and lacks a portion of them. Of fewer than 250,000 clones detected, roughly 80% appear once; the ten largest clones hold roughly a tenth. Sequencing input: peripheral blood. These receptor sequences come from an elderly woman with COVID-19, enrolled during active disease.

The gene calls are TRBV28 and TRBJ1-6, with D perhaps TRBD1 (6 bases). The V gene's germline CDR1 is MDHEN and CDR2 SYDVKM. Trimming removed 1 base at V and 7 bases at J, with 11 bases between. This CDR3 comprises 15 residues. The CDR3 region has the DNA TGTGCCAGCAGTTTATCTCGCAGGGGCAATTCACCCCTCCACTTT. Amino acids: CASSLSRRGNSPLHF. Based on the CDR3 plus reference TRBV28 and TRBJ1-6, the full variable domain is DVKVTQSSRYLVKRTGEKVFLECVQDMDHENMFWYRQDPGLGLRLIYFSYDVKMKEKGDIPEGYSVSREKKERFSLILESASTNQTSMYLCASSLSRRGNSPLHFGNGTRLTVT.

This clone was counted a few times. This chain links TRBV4-2 with TRBJ2-3, with 10 bases aligning to TRBD2. Germline CDR1 reads LGHNA; CDR2 reads YNFKEQ. This CDR3 is 19 amino acids long. The trim removed 0 bases at V and 1 base at J, leaving 10 bases unmatched. The CDR3 is CASSQEASGGAGGTDTQYF. The CDR3 region has the DNA TGTGCCAGCAGCCAAGAGGCCAGCGGGGGGGCCGGGGGCACAGATACGCAGTATTTT.

The chain combines TRBV5-8 with TRBJ1-3, with D possibly being TRBD1 (6 bases). V shed 4 bases and J shed 0 bases, with 11 bases lying between them. The CDR3 is 15 residues long. Per the germline V gene, CDR1 is SGHTS and CDR2 is YDEGEE. The CDR3 sequence: CASSPTGSSGNTIYF. The CDR3 bases are TGTGCCAGCAGCCCAACAGGGAGCTCTGGAAACACCATATATTTT.

The rearrangement joins TRBV19 to TRBJ2-2, with TRBD1 matching over 8 bases. V lost 7 bases to trimming and J lost 4 bases; unmatched junction nucleotides: 8. The CDR3 sequence is 15 residues long. The germline CDR1 and CDR2 sequences are LNHDA and SQIVND (reference sequence). Written as DNA, the CDR3 is TGTGCCAGTACCACCCAGACAGGGGTCACCGGGGAGCTGTTTTTT. This gives the protein CASTTQTGVTGELFF.

The V call is TRBV7-2, the J call TRBJ1-2; tentative D call: TRBD1 (6 bases). The germline V and J ends were trimmed by 3 bases and 3 bases, with 11 bases remaining between them. The germline gives CDR1 SGHTA, CDR2 FQGNSA. This CDR3 has 14 amino acids. CDR3 protein: CASSLAGGYYGYTF. CDR3 sequence (DNA): TGTGCCAGCAGCTTGGCGGGGGGCTACTATGGCTACACCTTC.

The chain is built from TRBV20-1 and TRBJ1-1, with TRBD1 matching 7 bases. Germline V gene lookup returns CDR1 DFQATT and CDR2 SNEGSKA (reference sequence). The CDR3 covers 11 residues. CDR3 DNA: TGCATTTGGGACAGGAACACTGAAGCTTTCTTT. Protein sequence: CIWDRNTEAFF.

The rearrangement uses TRBV12-3 or TRBV12-4 and TRBJ2-5, with D possibly being TRBD1 (5 bases). This CDR3 is built from 13 residues. V was cut by 5 bases and J by 7 bases, with 14 bases left in between. CDR3 loop: CASSASGLATQYF. The CDR3 DNA is TGTGCCAGCAGTGCATCAGGGTTGGCGACCCAGTACTTC.

J is TRBJ1-1 and V is TRBV3-1 (or the pseudogene TRBV3-2), with 8 bases fitting TRBD1. Looked up from germline, CDR1 is LGHDT and CDR2 is YNNKEL (reference sequence). V was pared by 2 bases and J by 5 bases, with 10 bases of the junction left unmatched. The CDR3 spans 16 residues. The CDR3 coding sequence is TGTGCCAGCAGCCAATTTACTACAGGGGGTGGAACTGAAGCTTTCTTT. The encoded protein is CASSQFTTGGGTEAFF.

The CDR3 protein is CASSLLSEPQHF. CDR3 nucleotide sequence: TGTGCCAGCAGTTTATTGAGTGAGCCCCAGCATTTT. The rearrangement joins TRBV28 to TRBJ1-5; no clear D. With 1 base removed from V and 8 bases from J, the gap between germline ends came to 6 bases. This CDR3 comprises 12 residues. Germline CDR1 MDHEN, CDR2 SYDVKM.

The chain combines TRBV30 with TRBJ1-1; D call uncertain. The CDR3 is made up of 14 amino acids. Trimming stripped 0 bases from V and 10 bases from J, with 18 bases between. Germline CDR1 GTSNPN, CDR2 SVGIG (reference sequence). The CDR3 DNA follows: TGTGCCTGGAGTGTGCAGGTTCTCTCCAGTCGAGCTTTCTTT. Translating gives CAWSVQVLSSRAFF.

CDR3 sequence reads: CASSPSGVGYNEQFF. The DNA for the CDR3 is TGTGCCAGCAGTCCTAGCGGGGTTGGCTACAATGAGCAGTTCTTC. This chain uses TRBV28 with TRBJ2-1, with 9 bases lining up with TRBD2. Germline trimming cut 5 bases from V and 3 bases from J; bases unmatched to any gene: 5. This CDR3 region has 15 residues. Germline V gene lookup returns CDR1 MDHEN and CDR2 SYDVKM.

The sample holds one count of this clone. The V call is TRBV2, the J call TRBJ2-5, with TRBD1 matching 8 bases. J gave up 1 base and V 6 bases, and 7 bases lay outside the gene matches. This CDR3 has 15 amino acids. The germline V gene encodes CDR1 SNHLY and CDR2 FYNNEI. The CDR3 nucleotides are TGTGCCAGCAGGGAACCTACAGGGGGCCAAGAGACCCAGTACTTC. It codes for CASREPTGGQETQYF.

The J gene is TRBJ2-1, the V gene TRBV7-2, with a tentative D call TRBD1 (6 bases). Per germline, CDR1 SGHTA and CDR2 FQGNSA. V lost 4 bases, J lost 12 bases, and 16 bases lay in between. The CDR3 covers 13 residues. The DNA of the CDR3 is TGTGCCAGCAGCTCTAACAGGGTCATCGGGCAGTTCTTC. Translation: CASSSNRVIGQFF.

Concerning this clone itself: Other DNA sequences in this sample translate to the same CDR3. This sequence joins TRBV7-2 and TRBJ1-1; no definite D call. V was pared by 5 bases and J by 4 bases, with 14 bases between. Germline-derived CDR1 and CDR2 are SGHTA and FQGNSA. The CDR3 contains 14 residues. CDR3 coding DNA: TGTGCCAGCAGCCCGAGTCGGGGTAGCACTGAAGCTTTCTTT. Translating it yields CASSPSRGSTEAFF.

This chain uses TRBV10-3 with TRBJ1-5; TRBD1 aligns across 9 bases. The CDR3 extends over 15 amino acids. Germline V gene sequence: CDR1 ENHRY, CDR2 SYGVKD. V dropped 0 bases and J dropped 6; count of bases not matched to a gene: 3. The CDR3 sequence is CAISESQGAGQPQHF. The CDR3 coding sequence is TGTGCCATCAGTGAGTCACAGGGGGCAGGTCAGCCCCAGCATTTT.

J is TRBJ2-3 and V is TRBV11-3; D possibly corresponds to TRBD1 (7 bases). The V end was cut by 3 bases, the J end by 5 bases, with 15 bases between. The CDR3 spans 15 residues. Germline CDR1 SGHNT, CDR2 YENEEA. CDR3 sequence reads: CASSFGGQREDTQYF. For the CDR3, the DNA is TGTGCCAGCAGCTTCGGGGGACAGAGGGAAGATACGCAGTATTTT.

The genes are TRBV28 and TRBJ1-2; 8 positions match TRBD1. V dropped 4 bases and J dropped 5; count of bases not matched to a gene: 3. The germline V gene has CDR1 MDHEN and CDR2 SYDVKM. This CDR3 is built from 13 residues. In DNA form, the CDR3 reads TGTGCCAGCAGTTCGGGACAGGAGTATGGCTACACCTTC. This codes for CASSSGQEYGYTF.

The gene calls are TRBV28 and TRBJ2-7, with D perhaps matching TRBD1 (6 bases). The germline gives CDR1 MDHEN, CDR2 SYDVKM. Trimming cost V 1 base and J 5 bases, with 15 bases left between them. This CDR3 is built from 15 residues. The CDR3 nucleotides read TGTGCCAGCAGTTTATCCTCCACAGGGCTCGACGAGCAGTACTTC. This codes for CASSLSSTGLDEQYF.

This chain joins TRBV6-5 and TRBJ1-5, with 8 bases matching TRBD1. V was pared by 4 bases and J by 0 bases, with 2 bases of the junction left unmatched. This CDR3 region has 15 residues. Germline values: CDR1 MNHEY, CDR2 SVGAGI. CDR3: CASSLGQGSNQPQHF. DNA of the CDR3: TGTGCCAGCAGTTTAGGACAGGGTAGCAATCAGCCCCAGCATTTT.

The chain links TRBV21-1 to TRBJ2-7; the D call TRBD1 from the table was never checked on the DNA. TRBV21-1 is a recognized pseudogene. This CDR3 has 16 residues. CDR3 coding DNA: TGTGCCAGCAGCAATCGTCGGGACAGGGGGGATTACGAGCAGTACGTC. Translated: CASSNRRDRGDYEQYV.

The rearrangement uses TRBV5-4 and TRBJ1-4; 7 bases fit TRBD1. Trimming at V came to 4 bases and at J to 7 bases, leaving 7 bases not matched to a gene. Germline V CDR1 and CDR2: SGHNT, YYREEE (reference sequence). The CDR3 is 14 amino acids. CDR3 in DNA: TGTGCCAGCAGCCGGACAGGCAGGGCTGAAAAACTGTTTTTT. This gives the protein CASSRTGRAEKLFF.

V usage is TRBV27 and J usage is TRBJ2-3, with 13 positions matching TRBD2. Germline CDR1 is MNHEY and CDR2 is SMNVEV (reference sequence). The CDR3 contains 17 residues. Unmatched junction bases numbered 5, after V lost 5 bases and J lost 0 bases. The CDR3 sequence: CASSIGTSGASTDTQYF. DNA for the CDR3: TGTGCCAGCAGTATAGGGACTAGCGGGGCTAGCACAGATACGCAGTATTTT.

The chain has TRBV28 and TRBJ1-2; 10 bases are shared with TRBD1. The CDR3 has 16 residues. From germline, CDR1 is MDHEN and CDR2 SYDVKM. V shed 5 bases and J 4 bases; nucleotides not matched to a gene: 10. The CDR3 nucleotides are TGTGCCAGCAGTCGAAATCTACGGGACAGGGGCTATGGCTACACCTTC. It yields the protein CASSRNLRDRGYGYTF.